The source of this TCR beta chain is a study of PD-1 blockade in mismatch repair-deficient tumors. Germline V gene data show CDR1 as MDHEN and CDR2 as SYDVKM. V dropped 3 bases and J dropped 7 bases, with 10 bases sitting between them. CDR3 length equals 13 residues. Concerning this clone itself: Its matching antigen is unknown.

All patients were mismatch repair deficient, assessed by either PCR or immunohistochemistry. TCRs were sequenced from a few patients responding to pembrolizumab. The data were produced by immunoSEQ multiplex PCR, yet TCRdb's version contains in-frame clones alone and is incomplete. The sample lists approximately 22,000 clones; almost 85% were seen once. The study's findings and limits: Rapid post-treatment expansion, then contraction, generally preceding radiologic response, marked tumor-resident clones.

This specimen was peripheral blood, taken 2 weeks after starting pembrolizumab. The rearrangement uses TRBV28 and TRBJ2-1, with D unclear. The source of this sequence is an adult with mismatch repair-deficient cancer. The chain's CDR3 is CASSFPPLNEQFF. In DNA form, the CDR3 reads TGTGCCAGCAGTTTCCCTCCATTGAATGAGCAGTTCTTC.